This T cell receptor (beta chain) was recorded in a study of blood T cells in healthy people across ages. Primers used in a second PCR of about 7 to 12 cycles were a sample-barcoded 5' primer and a J-beta primer mix. Each CDR3 protein is one row after TCRdb ran MiXCR on the 5' RACE reads. This repertoire shows 1,500,000 or so distinct CDR3 sequences, approximately 59% found once; its top ten account for about 6.3%. The sample was blood. The clonotype was recovered from a young man in good health.

The CDR3 coding sequence is TGTGCCAGCAGCCCAATAAGGGATACGCAGTATTTT. Its protein is CASSPIRDTQYF. The rearrangement links TRBV12-3 or TRBV12-4 to TRBJ2-3; D remains unclear. The ends were cut back, 6 bases at V and 6 bases at J, with 10 bases in the middle. CDR3 length: 12 amino acids.